This TCR beta chain was found in a study of identical twins. The V gene's germline CDR1 is DFQATT and CDR2 SNEGSKA (reference sequence). The length of the CDR3 is 15 residues. V lost 3 bases, J lost 8 bases, and 7 bases stayed unmatched. Among all donors, each was a healthy Caucasian. One entry per CDR3 protein, called by TCRdb with MiXCR from the 5' RACE reads. The data hold some 1,600,000 distinct CDR3 sequences, with about 32% observed a single time. The chain has TRBV20-1 and TRBJ2-1; 13 bases are shared with TRBD2. Sample: cord blood. This clonotype originated in a newborn girl in good health. The CDR3 reads CSARAGTSGNHEQFF. Written as DNA, the CDR3 is TGCAGTGCTAGGGCCGGGACTAGCGGGAACCATGAGCAGTTCTTC.